The 27 T cell receptor delta chains listed next were all sequenced from one sample in a study of Vδ1+ human thymocytes. The template was reverse-transcribed extracted RNA. Pooled V-gene forward primers with one constant-region reverse primer generated the CDR3 amplicons by multiplex PCR. TCRdb ran CATT on the multiplex PCR reads. Here the sample spans just under 55,000 delta-chain clones, about 16% being singletons. General study results and limits: Thymic TRG and TRD repertoires appeared highly polyclonal, with Gaussian CDR3 length distributions.

No antigen has been identified for these receptors. The material sequenced was Vdelta1+ gamma-delta thymocytes from the thymus. Subset indicated: FACS-sorted CD3+ TCRalphabeta- TCRVdelta1+ TCRVdelta2- thymocytes. The receptors were sampled from a boy under two years old who had congenital heart surgery.

This rearrangement joins TRDV2 to TRDJ2; D gene ambiguous. V was clipped by 0 bases and J by 6 bases, with 10 bases between them. Germline assignment: CDR1 GEAIGNYY and CDR2 EKD. The CDR3 loop spans 14 amino acids. CDR3 sequence (DNA): TGTGCCTGTGACACCATTGGGCCCTCAGCACAACTCTTCTTT. Protein product: CACDTIGPSAQLFF.

This clone showed up just a few times. This sequence joins TRDV1 and TRDJ1, with TRDD3 identical over 11 bases. Trimming removed 0 bases from V and 1 base from J; junction bases left unmatched: 10. The CDR3 sequence is 19 residues long. Germline CDR1 reads TSWWSYY; CDR2 reads QGS. Written as DNA, the CDR3 is TGTGCTCTTGGGGAACTGTCCTACTGGGGGATAACTGGCACCGATAAACTCATCTTT. It yields the protein CALGELSYWGITGTDKLIF.

About this clone: At one boundary the junction diverges from the germline segment, which might be a read error. This CDR3 is also generated by other DNA sequences in the sample. V usage is TRDV1 and J usage is TRDJ1; tentative D call: TRDD3 (6 bases). CDR1 and CDR2 (germline): TSWWSYY, QGS. This CDR3 has 17 residues. The CDR3 DNA is TGCGCTCTTGGGGAACCTAAGGGGGGAGACGGTGGCGATAAACTCATCTTT. As protein: CALGEPKGGDGGDKLIF.

The V call is TRDV1, the J call TRDJ1; 9 bases fit TRDD3. Per the germline V gene, CDR1 is TSWWSYY and CDR2 is QGS. This CDR3 comprises 22 residues. The V and J ends lost 4 bases and 2 bases, in that order; junction bases with no gene match: 26. This chain's CDR3 is CALGASLIPTWGIGGSTDKLIF. CDR3 nucleotide sequence: TGTGCTCTTGGGGCCTCTCTGATTCCTACATGGGGGATAGGGGGATCTACCGATAAACTCATCTTT.

The chain recombines TRDV1 with TRDJ2, with TRDD3 matching over 9 bases. V trimming: 0 bases; J trimming: 5 bases; junction bases outside the gene matches: 22. The CDR3 covers 22 residues. Germline V gene lookup returns CDR1 TSWWSYY and CDR2 QGS. CDR3 nucleotides: TGTGCTCTTGGGGAACTCAACTCGACCCCTCTTACTGGGGGAGGATGTACAGCACAACTCTTCTTT. Translating it yields CALGELNSTPLTGGGCTAQLFF.

This rearrangement joins TRDV1 to TRDJ1, with TRDD3 matching 10 bases. After removal of 2 bases from V and 2 bases from J, the junction contained 11 bases not matched to a gene. The CDR3 spans 18 residues. CDR1 and CDR2 from the germline V gene are TSWWSYY and QGS. The CDR3 protein is CALGEGLLGDGETDKLIF. The CDR3 nucleotides are TGTGCTCTTGGGGAAGGCCTACTGGGGGATGGGGAAACCGATAAACTCATCTTT.

This clone was recorded once. The V and J genes are TRDV1 and TRDJ1, with unresolved D. This CDR3 has 18 amino acids. Trimming left V 2 bases short and J 2 bases short, with 21 bases between. Germline CDR1 TSWWSYY, CDR2 QGS. The DNA for the CDR3 is TGTGCTCTTGGGGAAGCAAATCTGAGACCGAAGGGGACCGATAAACTCATCTTT. Its protein product is CALGEANLRPKGTDKLIF.

This clone was seen a handful of times. A read error may produce the germline difference seen at one junction end. This chain connects TRDV1 to TRDJ1, with 9 nucleotides matching TRDD2. The CDR3 loop spans 20 amino acids. Germline loops: CDR1 TSWWSYY, CDR2 QGS. For the CDR3, the DNA is TGTGCTCTTGGGGTGGCCTTCCTACTTACCTCGGGGATTAAGGGCGATAAACTTATCTTT. Residues: CALGVAFLLTSGIKGDKLIF.

This clone has more than one count but fewer than ten. The rearrangement links TRDV1 to TRDJ1; tentative D call: TRDD2 (5 bases). CDR3 size: 19 residues. Germline CDR1 TSWWSYY, CDR2 QGS. V lost 3 bases and J 0 bases, leaving 23 bases between the germline ends. The CDR3 is CALGESPSRVHLYTDKLIF. CDR3 sequence (DNA): TGTGCTCTTGGGGAGTCCCCTTCGAGGGTACACCTGTACACCGATAAACTCATCTTT.

A few counts support this clone. The V call is TRDV1, the J call TRDJ1; 9 nucleotides match TRDD2. Germline V CDR1 and CDR2: TSWWSYY, QGS. V trimming: 2 bases; J trimming: 1 base; junction bases outside the gene matches: 17. CDR3 length: 20 residues. The CDR3 here is CALGEASFLRCPIVTDKLIF. Here the CDR3 DNA reads TGTGCTCTTGGGGAAGCATCCTTCCTACGATGTCCCATCGTCACCGATAAACTCATCTTT.

This clone showed up just a few times. A read error may explain this, as a much larger clone is one base away. Other DNA sequences in the same sample also yield this CDR3. The chain uses TRDV2 and TRDJ1, with 10 bases identical to TRDD3. The CDR3 spans 14 residues. The ends lost 6 bases at V and 10 bases at J; junction bases unmatched: 13. Germline CDR1 and CDR2: GEAIGNYY and EKD. The CDR3 spells CACLGGYQTGILIF. DNA of the CDR3: TGTGCCTGTCTTGGGGGATACCAGACGGGTATACTCATCTTT.

Points on this clone: One end of the junction does not line up with germline, which may come from a read error. The sample contains more than one DNA sequence encoding this CDR3. The chain links TRAV29/DV5 to TRDJ1; D is perhaps TRDD3 (6 bases). This CDR3 has 19 amino acids. Germline V gene lookup returns CDR1 NSMFDY and CDR2 ISSIKDK. The CDR3 protein is CAASATFIQRGSPTRKLIF. The CDR3 DNA follows: TGTGCCGCAAGCGCGACTTTTATTCAGCGGGGATCACCCACGCGGAAACTCATCTTT.

The chain combines TRDV1 with TRDJ1; D could derive from TRDD2 or TRDD3 (8 bases each). V lost 6 bases to trimming and J lost 0 bases, with 29 bases between them. Germline V gives CDR1 TSWWSYY, CDR2 QGS. This CDR3 spans 20 amino acids. The CDR3 sequence: CALGLLPTLGDPPYTDKLIF. In DNA form, the CDR3 reads TGTGCTCTTGGACTACTTCCTACCCTGGGGGACCCTCCGTACACCGATAAACTCATCTTT.

This clone has a handful of counts. V is TRDV1 and J is TRDJ1, with 8 nucleotides matching TRDD3. The CDR3 consists of 20 residues. V lost 0 bases, J lost 0 bases, and 15 bases stayed unmatched. Germline values: CDR1 TSWWSYY, CDR2 QGS. CDR3 loop: CALGELTNEDWGAYTDKLIF. In nucleotides, the CDR3 is TGTGCTCTTGGGGAACTAACGAACGAGGACTGGGGGGCGTACACCGATAAACTCATCTTT.

This chain connects TRDV1 to TRDJ1; perhaps TRDD3 as D (5 bases). The V gene lost 0 bases and the J gene lost 0 bases, with 38 bases spanning the gap. Germline-derived CDR1 and CDR2 are TSWWSYY and QGS. This CDR3 is built from 25 residues. The CDR3 DNA reads TGTGCTCTTGGGGAACTTCACCCCCCGCTACTACGTCCCGGGGTCAGGAGGGGGTACACCGATAAACTCATCTTT. This translates into CALGELHPPLLRPGVRRGYTDKLIF.

This clone came up a few times. This chain joins TRDV1 and TRDJ1; 8 nucleotides agree with TRDD3. The CDR3 covers 18 residues. The V gene end was trimmed by 1 base and the J gene end by 0 bases; junction bases not matched to a gene: 10. From germline, CDR1 is TSWWSYY and CDR2 QGS. DNA for the CDR3: TGTGCTCTTGGGGAACGGGTCAGGTGGGGGATGTACACCGATAAACTCATCTTT. It encodes CALGERVRWGMYTDKLIF.

This clone has a handful of counts. The sample contains more than one DNA sequence encoding this CDR3. This chain joins TRDV1 and TRDJ1, with 7 bases aligning to TRDD3. CDR3 length: 17 residues. The ends lost 0 bases at V and 0 bases at J; junction bases unmatched: 7. CDR1 and CDR2 from the germline V gene are TSWWSYY and QGS. In DNA, the CDR3 is TGTGCTCTTGGGGAACTTTCTGGGGGGCCCTACACCGATAAACTCATCTTT. It is translated as CALGELSGGPYTDKLIF.

The rearrangement joins TRDV1 to TRDJ1; no clear D gene. Between the trimmed V and J ends, which lost 6 bases and 5 bases, there was a span of 19 bases. Per the germline V gene, CDR1 is TSWWSYY and CDR2 is QGS. The CDR3 has 15 residues. CDR3 sequence (DNA): TGTGCTCTTGGTATCGGAGTTCCGTCTTCGGATAAACTCATCTTT. This codes for CALGIGVPSSDKLIF.

In this sample, this clone turned up a few times. V and J are TRDV1 and TRDJ1; the D gene is possibly TRDD2 (6 bases). Trimming left V 2 bases short and J 2 bases short, with 39 bases between. The CDR3 runs to 24 residues. Germline V gives CDR1 TSWWSYY, CDR2 QGS. CDR3 residues: CALGESPSRVLRSVGPQSTDKLIF. CDR3 in DNA: TGTGCTCTTGGGGAAAGCCCCTCTAGGGTCCTACGGTCCGTGGGGCCACAATCTACCGATAAACTCATCTTT.

This clone was found a few times. The J gene is TRDJ1, the V gene TRDV1; weak D call: TRDD2 (5 bases). The ends were cut back, 0 bases at V and 2 bases at J, with 25 bases in the middle. CDR3 length: 20 amino acids. Germline values: CDR1 TSWWSYY, CDR2 QGS. The CDR3 DNA is TGTGCTCTTGGGGAACTCCCCTACTCGTGGGCGATTCGGGGTACCGATAAACTCATCTTT. As protein: CALGELPYSWAIRGTDKLIF.

The chain is built from TRDV1 and TRDJ1; 12 bases are a match to TRDD3. The trim removed 1 base at V and 2 bases at J, leaving 20 bases unmatched. Per germline, CDR1 TSWWSYY and CDR2 QGS. This CDR3 has 22 residues. The CDR3 DNA is TGTGCTCTTGGGGAACATCCTTCCTACAAGTACTGGGGGATACTGGGGACCGATAAACTCATCTTT. The encoded protein is CALGEHPSYKYWGILGTDKLIF.

V gene TRDV1 combines with J gene TRDJ1; 9 bases match TRDD3. The CDR3 covers 23 residues. The germline gives CDR1 TSWWSYY, CDR2 QGS. The V segment lost 4 bases and the J segment 0 bases; nucleotides outside the gene matches: 27. CDR3 in DNA: TGTGCTCTTGGGGTTCTTGGTTGGCCTTCCTCCTTTACTGGGGGACAGTACACCGATAAACTCATCTTT. This codes for CALGVLGWPSSFTGGQYTDKLIF.

The sample holds a few counts of this clone. The genes are TRDV2 and TRDJ1, with 11 bases aligning to TRDD3. CDR1 is GEAIGNYY, CDR2 EKD, per germline. The CDR3 extends over 14 amino acids. The ends lost 9 bases at V and 4 bases at J; junction bases unmatched: 9. The CDR3 loop reads CAGSGGYYIDKLIF. The CDR3 DNA reads as TGTGCCGGGTCTGGGGGATACTACATCGATAAACTCATCTTT.

The rearrangement joins TRDV1 to TRDJ1, with 8 nucleotides matching TRDD2. Germline V CDR1 and CDR2: TSWWSYY, QGS. The CDR3 runs 19 residues. With 4 bases clipped from V and 2 bases from J, the junction kept 18 bases outside the gene matches. The CDR3 is CALGGFLLSRGRWTDKLIF. The CDR3 bases are TGTGCTCTTGGGGGCTTCCTACTAAGCCGGGGACGGTGGACCGATAAACTCATCTTT.

The chain uses TRDV1 and TRDJ1; TRDD3 might be the D (7 bases). This CDR3 spans 18 amino acids. Germline V gives CDR1 TSWWSYY, CDR2 QGS. Trimming removed 1 base at V and 4 bases at J, with 22 bases between. The CDR3 here is CALGEPGPTVGGGDKLIF. In DNA, the CDR3 is TGTGCTCTTGGGGAACCAGGTCCTACTGTTGGGGGAGGCGATAAACTCATCTTT.

This clone was detected a few times. This chain uses TRDV3 with TRDJ3, with D perhaps matching TRDD2 (5 bases). Looked up from germline, CDR1 is TVYSNPD and CDR2 is GDNSRS (reference sequence). The CDR3 runs to 16 residues. Trimming removed 2 bases at V and 2 bases at J, with 13 bases between. The CDR3 is CAFLSFGPWDTRQMFF. In nucleotides, the CDR3 is TGTGCCTTTTTATCCTTCGGCCCCTGGGACACCCGACAGATGTTTTTC.

This clone was counted only a few times. V is TRDV1 and J is TRDJ1, with D perhaps TRDD2 (5 bases). The CDR3 is 19 amino acids. Germline values: CDR1 TSWWSYY, CDR2 QGS. V gave up 0 bases and J gave up 3 bases, with 23 bases separating them. The chain's CDR3 is CALGELLPLHFPGADKLIF. CDR3 bases: TGTGCTCTTGGGGAACTATTACCCCTACACTTCCCTGGAGCCGATAAACTCATCTTT.